This TCR beta chain came from a study of PD-1 blockade in classical Hodgkin lymphoma. As for the study in general: On a schedule of every 2 weeks, patients received nivolumab 3 mg/kg intravenously. Broader study findings: Complete responders showed a baseline diversity that resembled the diversity of newly diagnosed patients.

Using immunoSEQ multiplex PCR, the repertoire was profiled, and TCRdb retains in-frame clones only, with some absent. The sample has some 23,000 clones; around 86% are singletons. The length of the CDR3 is 15 residues. Germline CDR1 reads LGHNA; CDR2 reads YSLEER. Unmatched junction bases numbered 10, after V lost 2 bases and J lost 7 bases. Comments on this clone: What it recognizes is unknown.

The time point denotes: cycle 4 day 1 (C4D1), after 6 weeks of nivolumab. All patients relapsed after autologous stem cell transplantation, and brentuximab vedotin exposure varied. Purification of CD4+ T cells from thawed PBMCs was achieved by magnetic negative selection. The gene calls are TRBV4-3 and TRBJ2-7; TRBD2 aligns across 8 bases. This specimen was CD4+ T cells from blood, taken before the fourth cycle of nivolumab. The TCR sequence derives from a human donor with classical Hodgkin lymphoma. For the CDR3, the DNA is TGCGCCAGCAGCCAAACGGCCGGGGGGGCGGAAGAGCAGTACTTC. Its translation is CASSQTAGGAEEQYF.